This T cell receptor beta chain was retrieved from a study of T cell responses to AZD1222 COVID-19 vaccine. Study observations and caveats: Vaccine-associated CD4 TCRs ranged over spike, dominating at 160-218 and 743-854. Variant regions that are unmutated are reportedly the target of nearly half of spike-specific TCRs. Baseline antibody screening turned up just a handful of seropositive AZD1222 recipients. The breadth and depth of Spike-specific TCRs increased once two AZD1222 doses had been given.

This clone was observed a single time. No antigen is known for it. Some clones are missing from TCRdb's copy, which holds only in-frame ones; the method was immunoSEQ multiplex PCR. This sample has about 67,000 clones; about 85% occur once, and the top ten carry 21%. This receptor was taken from an adult in good health. Sample: peripheral blood, taken on day 0 of AZD1222 vaccination.

The chain's CDR3 is CASSEGSLAGGGAHEQFF. CDR3 sequence (DNA): TGTGCCAGCAGTGAGGGCTCGTTAGCTGGTGGGGGGGCCCATGAGCAGTTCTTC. The chain uses TRBV6-4 and TRBJ2-1; the D gene is possibly TRBD2 (7 bases). Germline CDR1 MRHNA, CDR2 SNTAGT. The CDR3 is 18 residues long. Trimming cost V 3 bases and J 8 bases, with 26 bases left between them.